Reported below is one TCR beta chain. In the study's own analysis: Estimated nucleated cell counts came from reference gene primer amplification. Sequencing was performed with immunoSEQ multiplex PCR; in TCRdb, only in-frame clones are kept and a portion is missing. D and trimming come from the DNA, and the V and J calls and clone size come from that table. The table has under 250,000 clones, roughly 84% seen once. These data are taken from a study of blood T cell repertoires in COVID-19. The overall study: Acute-phase and convalescent COVID-19 samples originated in the United States, Italy and Spain.

The sequence was obtained from a woman older than 75 with acute or convalescent COVID-19. Sequencing was carried out using peripheral blood.

Written as DNA, the CDR3 is TGTGCCAGCAGTGAGCGGGGGGAGCTGTTTTTT. Protein sequence: CASSERGELFF. This sequence joins TRBV2 and TRBJ2-2; D is unclear. Looked up from germline, CDR1 is SNHLY and CDR2 is FYNNEI. The CDR3 totals 11 residues. V was cut by 3 bases and J by 8 bases, with 4 bases left in between.